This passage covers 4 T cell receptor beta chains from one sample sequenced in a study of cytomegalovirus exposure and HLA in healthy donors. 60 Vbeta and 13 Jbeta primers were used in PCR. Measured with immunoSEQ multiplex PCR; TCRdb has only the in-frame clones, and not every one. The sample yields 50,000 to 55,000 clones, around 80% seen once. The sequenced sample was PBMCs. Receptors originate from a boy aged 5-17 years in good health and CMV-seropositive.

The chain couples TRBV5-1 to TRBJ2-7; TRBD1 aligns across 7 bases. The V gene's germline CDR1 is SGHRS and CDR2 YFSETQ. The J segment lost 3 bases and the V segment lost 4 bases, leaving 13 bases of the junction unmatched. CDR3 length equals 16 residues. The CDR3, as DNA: TGCGCCAGCAGCCACGCGAGGGGACAGCAAGACTACGAGCAGTACTTC. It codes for CASSHARGQQDYEQYF.

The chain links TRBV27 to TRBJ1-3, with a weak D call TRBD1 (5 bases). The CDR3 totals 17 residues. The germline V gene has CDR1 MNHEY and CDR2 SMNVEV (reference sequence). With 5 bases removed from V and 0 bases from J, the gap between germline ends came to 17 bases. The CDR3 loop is CASSPTSPGLSGNTIYF. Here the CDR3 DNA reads TGTGCCAGCAGTCCAACCAGTCCAGGGCTCTCTGGAAACACCATATATTTT.

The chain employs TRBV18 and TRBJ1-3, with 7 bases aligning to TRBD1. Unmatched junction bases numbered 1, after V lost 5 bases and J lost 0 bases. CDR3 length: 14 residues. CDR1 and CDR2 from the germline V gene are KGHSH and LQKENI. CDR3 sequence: CASSGTDSGNTIYF. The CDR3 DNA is TGTGCCAGCTCAGGGACAGACTCTGGAAACACCATATATTTT.

The CDR3 DNA is TGTGCTAGTGGGGCCCAGGAATATGAGCAGTTCTTC. It encodes CASGAQEYEQFF. The rearrangement joins TRBV12-5 to TRBJ2-1; no clear D gene. The CDR3 contains 12 residues. V lost 6 bases and J lost 8, with 11 bases in between. Germline V gives CDR1 LGHNT, CDR2 FRNRAP.